This T cell receptor beta chain came from a study of early stage breast cancer tumors. Study background: Most invasive tumors, about 75% of the 16, were ER+/PR+/HER2-.

Clones were sequenced by immunoSEQ multiplex PCR, and TCRdb holds only the in-frame ones, with some missing. The sample records about 48,000 clones, around 83% being singletons. Findings and caveats of the study: Tumor and normal breast were distinguished via blood comparison in 14 of 16 patients. Enriched TCRB sequences shared across patients were mostly commonly generated sequences.

A few counts support this clone. Its antigen is not identified. The sequenced sample consisted of blood. The receptor's source is a person aged 45 to 59 with breast cancer.

CDR3 sequence (DNA): TGTGCCAGCAGCAAACGGGGGGTTTTGAAGCAGTACTTC. Translation: CASSKRGVLKQYF. The genes are TRBV21-1 and TRBJ2-7; TRBD2, as called in the table, went unchecked against the DNA. TRBV21-1 is a documented pseudogene. The CDR3 spans 13 residues.